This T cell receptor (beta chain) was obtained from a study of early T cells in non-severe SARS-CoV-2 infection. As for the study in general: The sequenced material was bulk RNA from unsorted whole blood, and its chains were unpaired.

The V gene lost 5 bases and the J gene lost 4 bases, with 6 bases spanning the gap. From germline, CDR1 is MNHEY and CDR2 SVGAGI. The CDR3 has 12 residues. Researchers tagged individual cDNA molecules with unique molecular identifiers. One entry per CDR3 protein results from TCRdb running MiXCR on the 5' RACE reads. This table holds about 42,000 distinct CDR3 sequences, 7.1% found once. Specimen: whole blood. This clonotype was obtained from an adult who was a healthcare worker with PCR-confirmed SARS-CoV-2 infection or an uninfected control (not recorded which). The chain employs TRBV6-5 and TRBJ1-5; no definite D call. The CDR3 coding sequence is TGTGCCAGCAGTCAAGGGAATCAGCCCCAGCATTTT. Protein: CASSQGNQPQHF.